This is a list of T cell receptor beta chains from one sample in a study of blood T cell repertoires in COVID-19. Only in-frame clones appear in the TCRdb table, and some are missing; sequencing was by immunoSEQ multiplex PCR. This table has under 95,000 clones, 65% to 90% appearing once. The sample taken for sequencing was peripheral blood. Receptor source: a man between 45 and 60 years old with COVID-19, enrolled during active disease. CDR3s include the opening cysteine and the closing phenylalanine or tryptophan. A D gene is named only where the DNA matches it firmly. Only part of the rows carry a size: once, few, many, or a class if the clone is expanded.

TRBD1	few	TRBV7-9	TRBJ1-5	TGTGCCAGCAGCTCGGACAGGGCAAATCAGCCCCAGCATTTT	CASSSDRANQPQHF
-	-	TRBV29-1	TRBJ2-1	TGCAGCGTTGAAAAGTCAGGGAATTACAATGAGCAGTTCTTC	CSVEKSGNYNEQFF
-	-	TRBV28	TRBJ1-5	TGTGCCAGCAGTTTAAACGCGGGGGGGGTGGAACAGCCCCAGCATTTT	CASSLNAGGVEQPQHF
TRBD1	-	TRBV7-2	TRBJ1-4	TGTGCCAGCAGCACTACCGGGACAGCTAATGAAAAACTGTTTTTT	CASSTTGTANEKLFF
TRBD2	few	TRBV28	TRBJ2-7	TGTGCCAGCAGTGGCCTGCGTCGTGGTAGCGGGACCTACCCCTACGAGCAGTACTTC	CASSGLRRGSGTYPYEQYF
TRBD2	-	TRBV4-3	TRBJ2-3	TGCGCCAGCAGTCCCCAGACTAGCGGGGCTAGCACAGATACGCAGTATTTT	CASSPQTSGASTDTQYF
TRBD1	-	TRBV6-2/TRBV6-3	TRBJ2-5	TGTGCCAGCAGTGGAGACAGGGGCTCCGGAGAGACCCAGTACTTC	CASSGDRGSGETQYF
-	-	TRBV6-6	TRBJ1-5	TGTGCCAGCAGCAAGGGGGATCAGCCCCAGCATTTT	CASSKGDQPQHF
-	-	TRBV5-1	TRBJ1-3	TGCGCCAGCAGTCCAGGGTCTGGAAACACCATATATTTT	CASSPGSGNTIYF
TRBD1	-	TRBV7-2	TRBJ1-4	TGTGCCAGCAGCCGAGACAGGGTAGAAAAACTGTTTTTT	CASSRDRVEKLFF
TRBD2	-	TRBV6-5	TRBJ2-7	TGTGCCAGCATTAAACTAGCGGGAGGTGAGGAGCAGTACTTC	CASIKLAGGEEQYF
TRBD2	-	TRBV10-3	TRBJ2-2	TGTGCCATTGGGGGCCGGGGGGGTACCACCGGGGAGCTGTTTTTT	CAIGGRGGTTGELFF
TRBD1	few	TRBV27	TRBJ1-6	TGTGCCAGCAGTTTAGGGACAGGGAGCAATTCACCCCTCCACTTT	CASSLGTGSNSPLHF
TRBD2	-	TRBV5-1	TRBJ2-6	TGCGCCAGCAGCACGGGGGGGCTCCGAGGGGCCAACGTCCTGACTTTC	CASSTGGLRGANVLTF
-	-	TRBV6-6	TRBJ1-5	TGTGCCAGCAGTTCTTTACAGGGAAGCAATCAGCCCCAGCATTTT	CASSSLQGSNQPQHF
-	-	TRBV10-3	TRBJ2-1	TGTGCCATCAGTGGAGTTAATGAGCAGTTCTTC	CAISGVNEQFF
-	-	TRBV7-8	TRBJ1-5	TGTGCCAGCGCACGCCCGCAGGGATTTCATAGCAATCAGCCCCAGCATTTT	CASARPQGFHSNQPQHF
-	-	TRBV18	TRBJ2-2	TGTGCCAGCTCACAGCAGGGGACCAACACCGGGGAGCTGTTTTTT	CASSQQGTNTGELFF
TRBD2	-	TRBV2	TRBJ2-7	TGTGCCGGGGGTCTGAGCCGCGGGAGGGTGCAGTACTTC	CAGGLSRGRVQYF
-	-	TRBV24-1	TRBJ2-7	TGTGCCACCAGTGATTCTAGGGGCGAGCAGTACTTC	CATSDSRGEQYF
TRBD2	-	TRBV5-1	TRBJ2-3	TGCGCCAGCAGCTTGGGACTAGCGGGAGATACGCAGTATTTT	CASSLGLAGDTQYF